One T cell receptor beta chain is described in this entry. Its specificity is unknown. The data stem from a study of shared clonotypes between healthy human individuals. Regarding the study as a whole: Relative to clonotypes present in all four donors, those not shared had lower generation probabilities. Sequencing depth was predicted to influence how clonotypes are shared among donors.

Produced via immunoSEQ multiplex PCR; TCRdb's table is partial and in-frame only. The table lists over a million clones, around 82% of them singletons, with 0.5% to 0.65% in the top ten. This CDR3 spans 13 amino acids. Trimming shortened V by 4 bases and J by 0 bases, and 9 bases separated the two germline ends. Germline V CDR1 and CDR2: SQVTM, ANQGSEA. Input material: memory CD4+ T cells from PBMCs. Subset indicated: CD45RA-negative fraction. The chain carries TRBV29-1 and TRBJ1-1, with D maybe TRBD1 (5 bases). The TCR sequence derives from a man younger than 35 in good health. Some clones in this sample may be carry-over from other donors' samples. The CDR3: CSVGAGMNTEAFF. CDR3 sequence (DNA): TGCAGCGTTGGCGCAGGGATGAACACTGAAGCTTTCTTT.